The clone carrying this T cell receptor (beta chain) occurred many times. No antigen is known for it. The authors amplified TCR beta CDR3 from genomic DNA using two-round multiplex PCR. During first-round PCR, primers specific to each TRBV and TRBJ gene were used. MiXCR, applied by TCRdb to the multiplex PCR reads, yields one record per CDR3 protein. Among about 28,000 distinct CDR3 sequences listed, around a third were seen once. The data were taken from a study of prognosis after radiotherapy for stage I lung cancer. Study-wide context: Non-small cell lung cancer patients at stage I were enrolled between April 2018 and early 2019. The tumor was squamous cell carcinoma for roughly 7 patients; for about a dozen, it was adenocarcinoma. Notes on the study in general: Usage of the TRBV and TRBJ genes (in patients with versus without metastases) was reportedly different. The study found that unique TCR clone counts fell after stereotactic body radiation therapy, median approximately 10,000 versus 7,000.

Germline assignment: CDR1 KGHSH and CDR2 LQKENI. The CDR3 has 13 residues. The V end lost 4 bases, the J end lost 5 bases, and 12 bases lay between the germline ends. The sequencing used PBMCs, collected before or after stereotactic body radiation therapy (not recorded which). The J gene is TRBJ2-7, the V gene TRBV18; tentatively, D is TRBD1 (5 bases). The sequence was obtained from a donor aged 50 or older with non-small cell lung cancer. The CDR3 loop is CASSRVRENEQYF. As DNA, the CDR3 is TGTGCCAGCTCACGGGTCAGGGAAAACGAGCAGTACTTC.